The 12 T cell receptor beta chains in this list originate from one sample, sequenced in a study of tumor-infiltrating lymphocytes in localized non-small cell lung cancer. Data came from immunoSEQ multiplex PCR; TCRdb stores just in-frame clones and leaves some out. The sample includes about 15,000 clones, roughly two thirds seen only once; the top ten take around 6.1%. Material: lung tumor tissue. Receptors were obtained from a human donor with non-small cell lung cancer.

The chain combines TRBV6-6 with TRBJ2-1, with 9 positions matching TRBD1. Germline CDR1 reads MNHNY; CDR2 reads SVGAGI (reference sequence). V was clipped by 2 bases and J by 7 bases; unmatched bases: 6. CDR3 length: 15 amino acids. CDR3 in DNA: TGTGCCAGCAGTTACCCCGGGACAGGGTTAAATGAGCAGTTCTTC. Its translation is CASSYPGTGLNEQFF.

CDR3: CASNVRDSRGQPQHF. Written as DNA, the CDR3 is TGTGCCAGCAACGTAAGGGACAGCCGGGGTCAGCCCCAGCATTTT. J is TRBJ1-5 and V is TRBV28; 7 bases match TRBD1. Looked up from germline, CDR1 is MDHEN and CDR2 is SYDVKM. V shed 7 bases and J 6 bases; nucleotides not matched to a gene: 12. This CDR3 region has 15 residues.

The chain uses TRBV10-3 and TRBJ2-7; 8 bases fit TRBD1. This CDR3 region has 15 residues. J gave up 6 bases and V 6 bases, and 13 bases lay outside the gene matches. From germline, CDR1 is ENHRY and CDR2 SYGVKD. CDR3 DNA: TGTGCCATCAGGGAATCACAGGGGGACAGTTCCGAGCAGTACTTC. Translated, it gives CAIRESQGDSSEQYF.

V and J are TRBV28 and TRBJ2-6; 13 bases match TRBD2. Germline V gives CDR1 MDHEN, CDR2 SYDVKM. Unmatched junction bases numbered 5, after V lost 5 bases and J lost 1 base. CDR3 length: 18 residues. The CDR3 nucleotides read TGTGCCAGCAGTAAACTAGCGGGAGGGCCGTCTGGGGCCAACGTCCTGACTTTC. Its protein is CASSKLAGGPSGANVLTF.

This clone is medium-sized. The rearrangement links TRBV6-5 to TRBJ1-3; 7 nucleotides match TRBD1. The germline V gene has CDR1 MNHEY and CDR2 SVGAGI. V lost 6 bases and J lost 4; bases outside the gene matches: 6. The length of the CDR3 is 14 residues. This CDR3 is CASRETGQGNTIYF. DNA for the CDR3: TGTGCCAGCAGGGAAACGGGACAGGGAAACACCATATATTTT.

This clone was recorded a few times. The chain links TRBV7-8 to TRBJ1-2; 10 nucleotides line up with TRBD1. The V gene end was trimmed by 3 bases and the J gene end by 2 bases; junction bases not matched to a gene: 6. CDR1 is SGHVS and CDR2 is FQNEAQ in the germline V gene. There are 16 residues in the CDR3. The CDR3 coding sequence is TGTGCCAGCAGCTTCGCGTCGACAGGGGGCAACTATGGCTACACCTTC. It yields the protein CASSFASTGGNYGYTF.

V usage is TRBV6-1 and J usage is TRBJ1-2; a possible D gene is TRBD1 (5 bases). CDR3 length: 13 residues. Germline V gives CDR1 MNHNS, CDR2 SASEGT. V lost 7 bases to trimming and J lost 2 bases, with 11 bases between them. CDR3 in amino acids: CASNPGLNYGYTF. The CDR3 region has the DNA TGTGCCAGCAACCCAGGGCTGAACTATGGCTACACCTTC.

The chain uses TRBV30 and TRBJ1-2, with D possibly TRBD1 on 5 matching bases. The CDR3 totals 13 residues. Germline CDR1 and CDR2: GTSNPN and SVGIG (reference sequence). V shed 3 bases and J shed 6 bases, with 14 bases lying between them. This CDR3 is CAWSLDIENGYTF. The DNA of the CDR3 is TGTGCCTGGAGCCTGGACATAGAAAATGGCTACACCTTC. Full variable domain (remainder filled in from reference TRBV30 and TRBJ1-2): SQTIHQWPATLVQPVGSPLSLECTVEGTSNPNLYWYRQAAGRGLQLLFYSVGIGQISSEVPQNLSASRPQDRQFILSSKKLLLSDSGFYLCAWSLDIENGYTFGSGTRLTVV.

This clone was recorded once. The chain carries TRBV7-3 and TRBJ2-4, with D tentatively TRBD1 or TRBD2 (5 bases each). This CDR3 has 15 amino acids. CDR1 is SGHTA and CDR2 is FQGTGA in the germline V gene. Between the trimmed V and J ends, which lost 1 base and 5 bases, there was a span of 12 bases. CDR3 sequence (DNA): TGTGCCAGCAGCTTAAGCGGCTCGGGGCAAAACATTCAGTACTTC. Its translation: CASSLSGSGQNIQYF.

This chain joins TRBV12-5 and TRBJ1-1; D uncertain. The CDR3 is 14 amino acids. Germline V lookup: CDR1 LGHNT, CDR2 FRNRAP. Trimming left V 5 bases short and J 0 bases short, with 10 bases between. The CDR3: CASGNEGMNTEAFF. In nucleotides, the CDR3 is TGTGCTAGTGGTAATGAAGGGATGAACACTGAAGCTTTCTTT.

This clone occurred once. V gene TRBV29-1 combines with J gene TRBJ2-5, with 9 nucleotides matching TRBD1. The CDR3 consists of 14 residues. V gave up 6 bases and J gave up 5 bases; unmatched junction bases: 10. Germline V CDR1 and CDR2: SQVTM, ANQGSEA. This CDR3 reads CSVTTQGAGETQYF. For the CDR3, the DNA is TGCAGCGTCACCACACAGGGGGCGGGCGAGACCCAGTACTTC.

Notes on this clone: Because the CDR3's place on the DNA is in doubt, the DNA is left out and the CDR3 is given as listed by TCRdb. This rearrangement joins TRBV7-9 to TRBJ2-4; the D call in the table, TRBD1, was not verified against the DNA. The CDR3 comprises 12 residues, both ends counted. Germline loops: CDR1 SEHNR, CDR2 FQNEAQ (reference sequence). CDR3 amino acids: CASSWGQGAKYF.